The 6 T cell receptor beta chains below all came from one sample that was sequenced in a study of molecular identifiers for immune sequencing clone quantification. TCRdb re-derived calls from the PCR reads in MiXCR, one entry per CDR3 protein. The repertoire includes some 320,000 distinct CDR3 sequences, about a fifth of them detected once, and under 0.95% sits in the top ten. Sequences were obtained from naive CD8+ T cells from blood, with Jurkat cell RNA spiked in. As to subset: FACS-sorted CD8+CD4-CCR7+CD45RA+ naive T cells. The receptors shown here come from a human donor in good health. Some libraries in this study had Jurkat cell RNA spiked in.

This clonotype was counted many times. The chain joins TRBV7-9 to TRBJ2-7; possibly TRBD1 or TRBD2 for D (5 bases each). Deletions cut 4 bases from V and 5 bases from J, with 9 bases between. The CDR3 is 12 residues long. Germline loops: CDR1 SEHNR, CDR2 FQNEAQ (reference sequence). The CDR3 sequence: CASSYRDDEQYF. Written as DNA, the CDR3 is TGTGCCAGCAGCTACCGGGACGACGAGCAGTACTTC.

This clonotype showed up many times. The chain carries TRBV4-3 and TRBJ1-2; no clear D. The CDR3 has 15 amino acids. With 0 bases removed from V and 2 bases from J, the gap between germline ends came to 10 bases. Per germline, CDR1 LGHNA and CDR2 YSLEER. The CDR3 protein is CASSQEITANYGYTF. For the CDR3, the DNA is TGCGCCAGCAGCCAAGAGATAACAGCCAACTATGGCTACACCTTC.

This clonotype was counted many times. The chain couples TRBV19 to TRBJ2-3, with D possibly matching TRBD1 (5 bases). V was shortened by 1 base and J by 4 bases, with 6 bases between the two germline ends. This CDR3 contains 13 residues. Germline V lookup: CDR1 LNHDA, CDR2 SQIVND (reference sequence). In nucleotides, the CDR3 is TGTGCCAGTAGTATAGGGGGCCCAGATACGCAGTATTTT. This translates into CASSIGGPDTQYF. The whole variable domain, filled in from reference TRBV19 and TRBJ2-3, reads DGGITQSPKYLFRKEGQNVTLSCEQNLNHDAMYWYRQDPGQGLRLIYYSQIVNDFQKGDIAEGYSVSREKKESFPLTVTSAQKNPTAFYLCASSIGGPDTQYFGPGTRLTVL.

This clonotype has at least ten counts. The rearrangement joins TRBV28 to TRBJ2-7; perhaps TRBD1 as D (5 bases). The V gene lost 2 bases and the J gene lost 1 base, with 18 bases spanning the gap. Germline CDR1 reads MDHEN; CDR2 reads SYDVKM. CDR3 length equals 17 residues. CDR3 in DNA: TGTGCCAGCAGTTTAAGTCGTCGCGACAGCTCATCCTACGAGCAGTACTTC. Encoded protein: CASSLSRRDSSSYEQYF.

The chain joins TRBV30 to TRBJ2-7; possibly TRBD2 for D (5 bases). The V end was cut by 5 bases, the J end by 1 base, with 15 bases between. Germline V gene data show CDR1 as GTSNPN and CDR2 as SVGIG (reference sequence). The CDR3 is made up of 14 amino acids. The CDR3: CAWDRGERSYEQYF. The CDR3 coding sequence is TGTGCCTGGGATCGGGGTGAGAGATCCTACGAGCAGTACTTC. Variable domain in full (rest from reference TRBV30 and TRBJ2-7): SQTIHQWPATLVQPVGSPLSLECTVEGTSNPNLYWYRQAAGRGLQLLFYSVGIGQISSEVPQNLSASRPQDRQFILSSKKLLLSDSGFYLCAWDRGERSYEQYFGPGTRLTVT.

This clonotype has ten or more counts. The chain joins TRBV2 to TRBJ2-3; 12 bases are a match to TRBD2. This CDR3 comprises 18 residues. Germline values: CDR1 SNHLY, CDR2 FYNNEI. V shed 5 bases and J 2 bases; nucleotides not matched to a gene: 11. The CDR3 region has the DNA TGTGCCAGCAGTCTAGCGGGGGGGCCCCTGCTTCTCACAGATACGCAGTATTTT. Encoded protein: CASSLAGGPLLLTDTQYF.